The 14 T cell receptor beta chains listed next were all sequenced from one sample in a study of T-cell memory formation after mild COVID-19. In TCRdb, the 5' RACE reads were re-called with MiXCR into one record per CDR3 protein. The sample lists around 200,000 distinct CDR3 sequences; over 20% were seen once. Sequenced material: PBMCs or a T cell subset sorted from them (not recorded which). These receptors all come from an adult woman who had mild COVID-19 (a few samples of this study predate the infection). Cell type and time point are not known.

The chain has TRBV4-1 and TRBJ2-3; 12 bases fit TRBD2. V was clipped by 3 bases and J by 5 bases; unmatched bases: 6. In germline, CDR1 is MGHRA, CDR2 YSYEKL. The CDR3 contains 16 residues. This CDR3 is CASSQRTSGVGDTQYF. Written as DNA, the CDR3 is TGCGCCAGCAGCCAGCGGACTAGCGGGGTTGGAGATACGCAGTATTTT.

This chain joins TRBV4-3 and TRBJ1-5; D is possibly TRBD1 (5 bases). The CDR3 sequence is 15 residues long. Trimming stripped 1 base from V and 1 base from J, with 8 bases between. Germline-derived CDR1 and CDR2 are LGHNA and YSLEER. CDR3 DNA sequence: TGCGCCAGCAGCCAAGCCAGGGAGAGCAATCAGCCCCAGCATTTT. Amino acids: CASSQARESNQPQHF.

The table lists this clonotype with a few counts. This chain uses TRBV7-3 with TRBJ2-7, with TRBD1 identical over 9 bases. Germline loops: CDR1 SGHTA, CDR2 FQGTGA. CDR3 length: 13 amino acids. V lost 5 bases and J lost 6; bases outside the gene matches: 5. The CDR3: CASSLDRGAEQYF. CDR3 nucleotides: TGTGCCAGCAGCCTGGACAGGGGAGCCGAGCAGTACTTC.

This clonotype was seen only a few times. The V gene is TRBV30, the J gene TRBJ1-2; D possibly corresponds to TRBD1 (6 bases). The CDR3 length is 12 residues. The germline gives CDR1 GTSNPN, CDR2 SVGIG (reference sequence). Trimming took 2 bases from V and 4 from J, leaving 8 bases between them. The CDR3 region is CAWSIGGYGYTF. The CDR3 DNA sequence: TGTGCCTGGAGTATAGGGGGCTATGGCTACACCTTC.

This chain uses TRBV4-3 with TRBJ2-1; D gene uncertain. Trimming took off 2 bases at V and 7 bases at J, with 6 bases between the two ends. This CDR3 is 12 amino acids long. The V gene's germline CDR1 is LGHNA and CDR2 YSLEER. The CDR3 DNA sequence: TGCGCCAGCAGCCAATCCGATAATGAGCAGTTCTTC. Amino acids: CASSQSDNEQFF.

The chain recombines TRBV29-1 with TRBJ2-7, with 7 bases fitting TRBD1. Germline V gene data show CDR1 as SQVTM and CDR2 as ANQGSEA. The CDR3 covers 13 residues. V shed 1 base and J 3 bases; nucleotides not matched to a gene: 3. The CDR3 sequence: CSVEGGQVYEQYF. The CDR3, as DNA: TGCAGCGTTGAAGGCGGACAGGTCTACGAGCAGTACTTC.

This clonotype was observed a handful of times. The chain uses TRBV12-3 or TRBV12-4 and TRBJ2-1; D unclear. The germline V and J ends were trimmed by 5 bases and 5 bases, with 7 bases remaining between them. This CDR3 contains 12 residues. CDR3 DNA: TGTGCCAGCAGTCGGGTGCACAATGAGCAGTTCTTC. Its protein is CASSRVHNEQFF.

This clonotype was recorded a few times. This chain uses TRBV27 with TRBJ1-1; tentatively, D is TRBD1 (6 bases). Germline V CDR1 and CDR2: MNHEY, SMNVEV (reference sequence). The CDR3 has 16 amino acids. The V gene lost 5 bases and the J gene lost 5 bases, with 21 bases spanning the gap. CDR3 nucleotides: TGTGCCAGCAGTCTCCGAGGGGGGGGATTGAGGACTGAAGCTTTCTTT. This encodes CASSLRGGGLRTEAFF.

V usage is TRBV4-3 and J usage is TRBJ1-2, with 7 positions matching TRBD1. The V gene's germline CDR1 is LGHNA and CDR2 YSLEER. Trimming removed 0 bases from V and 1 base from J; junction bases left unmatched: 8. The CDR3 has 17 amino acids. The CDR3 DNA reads TGCGCCAGCAGCCAAGATATTGGCAGGGGGGTTAACTATGGCTACACCTTC. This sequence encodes CASSQDIGRGVNYGYTF.

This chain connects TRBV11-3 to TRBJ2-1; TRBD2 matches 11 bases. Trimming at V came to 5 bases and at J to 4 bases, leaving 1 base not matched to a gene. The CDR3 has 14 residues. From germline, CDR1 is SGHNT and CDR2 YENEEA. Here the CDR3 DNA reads TGTGCCAGCAGCCCTAGCGGGGGGTACAATGAGCAGTTCTTC. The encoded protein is CASSPSGGYNEQFF.

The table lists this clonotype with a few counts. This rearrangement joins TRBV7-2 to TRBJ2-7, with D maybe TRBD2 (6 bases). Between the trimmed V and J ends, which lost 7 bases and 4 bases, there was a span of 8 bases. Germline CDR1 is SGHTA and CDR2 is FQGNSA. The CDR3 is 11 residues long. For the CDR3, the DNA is TGTGCCAGCACGGGACTTTACGAGCAGTACTTC. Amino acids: CASTGLYEQYF.

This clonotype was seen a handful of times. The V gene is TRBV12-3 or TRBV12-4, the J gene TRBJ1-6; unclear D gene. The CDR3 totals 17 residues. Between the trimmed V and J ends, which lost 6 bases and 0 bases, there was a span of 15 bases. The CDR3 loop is CASRSGVSSSYNSPLHF. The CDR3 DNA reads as TGTGCCAGCAGATCCGGGGTATCGAGCTCCTATAATTCACCCCTCCACTTT.

DNA for the CDR3: TGTGCCAGCAGCCACCGGACCAGTCCCTCTGGAAACACCATATATTTT. Protein: CASSHRTSPSGNTIYF. The chain has TRBV11-2 and TRBJ1-3; no clear D. CDR3 length: 16 amino acids. Germline-derived CDR1 and CDR2 are SGHAT and FQNNGV. V lost 5 bases and J 0 bases, leaving 14 bases between the germline ends.

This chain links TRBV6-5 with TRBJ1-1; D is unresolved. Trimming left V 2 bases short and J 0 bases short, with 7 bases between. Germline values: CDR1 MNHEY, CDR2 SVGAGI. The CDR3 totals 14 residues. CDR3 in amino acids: CASSYDLMNTEAFF. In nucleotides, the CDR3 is TGTGCCAGCAGTTACGACCTTATGAACACTGAAGCTTTCTTT.